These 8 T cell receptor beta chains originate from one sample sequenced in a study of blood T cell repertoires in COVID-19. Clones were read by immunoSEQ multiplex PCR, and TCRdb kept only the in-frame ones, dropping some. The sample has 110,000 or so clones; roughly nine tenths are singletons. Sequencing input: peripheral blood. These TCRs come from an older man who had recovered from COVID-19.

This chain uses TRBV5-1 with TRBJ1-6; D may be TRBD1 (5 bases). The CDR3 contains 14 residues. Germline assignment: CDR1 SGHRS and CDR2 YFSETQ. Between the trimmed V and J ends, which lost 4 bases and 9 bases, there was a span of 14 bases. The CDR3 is CASSGGAPGSPLHF. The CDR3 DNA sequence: TGCGCCAGCAGCGGTGGGGCGCCGGGTTCACCCCTCCACTTT. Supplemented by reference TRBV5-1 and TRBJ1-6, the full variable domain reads KAGVTQTPRYLIKTRGQQVTLSCSPISGHRSVSWYQQTPGQGLQFLFEYFSETQRNKGNFPGRFSGRQFSNSRSEMNVSTLELGDSALYLCASSGGAPGSPLHFGNGTRLTVT.

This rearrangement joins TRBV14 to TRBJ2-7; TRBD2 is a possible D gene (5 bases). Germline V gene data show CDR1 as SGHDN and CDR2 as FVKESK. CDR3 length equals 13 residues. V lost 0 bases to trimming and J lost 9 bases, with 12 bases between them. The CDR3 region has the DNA TGTGCCAGCAGCCAAGATCGAACTAGAGCGCAGTACTTC. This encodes CASSQDRTRAQYF.

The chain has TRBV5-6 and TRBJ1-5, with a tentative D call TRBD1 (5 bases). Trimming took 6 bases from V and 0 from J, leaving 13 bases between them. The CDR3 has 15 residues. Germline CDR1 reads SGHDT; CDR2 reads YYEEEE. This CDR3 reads CASNYGAYSNQPQHF. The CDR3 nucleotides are TGTGCCAGCAATTATGGGGCATATAGCAATCAGCCCCAGCATTTT.

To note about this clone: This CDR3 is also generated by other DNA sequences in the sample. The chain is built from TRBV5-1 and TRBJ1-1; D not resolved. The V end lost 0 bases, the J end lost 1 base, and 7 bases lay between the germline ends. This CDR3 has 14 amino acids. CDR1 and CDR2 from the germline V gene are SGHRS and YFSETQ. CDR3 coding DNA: TGCGCCAGCAGCTTGGATCGTCCGAACACTGAAGCTTTCTTT. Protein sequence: CASSLDRPNTEAFF.

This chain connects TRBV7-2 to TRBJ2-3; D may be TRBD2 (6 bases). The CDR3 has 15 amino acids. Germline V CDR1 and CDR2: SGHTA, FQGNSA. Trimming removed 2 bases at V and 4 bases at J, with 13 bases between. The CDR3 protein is CASSLQAGGSDTQYF. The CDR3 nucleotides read TGTGCCAGCAGCTTACAAGCGGGTGGGTCAGATACGCAGTATTTT.

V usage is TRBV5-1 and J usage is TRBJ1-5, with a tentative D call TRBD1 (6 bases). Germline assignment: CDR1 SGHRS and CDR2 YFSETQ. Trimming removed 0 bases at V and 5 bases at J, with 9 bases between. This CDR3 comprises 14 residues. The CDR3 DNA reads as TGCGCCAGCAGCTTGGGGGGGCGTTATCAGCCCCAGCATTTT. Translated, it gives CASSLGGRYQPQHF.

CDR3 DNA sequence: TGTGCCAGCAGCGACGGGACAGGGAATGGCTACACCTTC. This gives the protein CASSDGTGNGYTF. The rearrangement links TRBV7-3 to TRBJ1-2; TRBD1 matches 9 bases. After removal of 5 bases from V and 6 bases from J, the junction contained 4 bases not matched to a gene. The CDR3 consists of 13 residues. Germline CDR1 and CDR2: SGHTA and FQGTGA.

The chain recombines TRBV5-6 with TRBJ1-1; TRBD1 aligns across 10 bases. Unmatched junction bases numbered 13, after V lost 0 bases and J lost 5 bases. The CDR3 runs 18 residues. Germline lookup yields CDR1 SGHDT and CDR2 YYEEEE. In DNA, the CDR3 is TGTGCCAGCAGCTTGGTCGCTGACAGGGGGCGCGAAAGGACTGAAGCTTTCTTT. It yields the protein CASSLVADRGRERTEAFF.